The present T cell receptor beta chain was sequenced within a study of T cells in Graves' hyperthyroidism and ophthalmopathy. General study points: Ophthalmopathy and stable hyperthyroidism were separated by a 13 V-J model.

Trimming took 3 bases from V and 5 from J, leaving 19 bases between them. Germline V lookup: CDR1 SNHLY, CDR2 FYNNEI. CDR3 length equals 16 residues. Researchers took RNA transcripts and amplified the TCR beta CDR3 regions from them. Researchers ran a first-round RT-PCR on the TCR CDR3 using the HTBI primer set. TCRdb analysed the multiplex PCR reads with MiXCR anew, one entry per CDR3 protein. The sample lists roughly 350,000 distinct CDR3 sequences, around 14% seen once, with around 25% in the top ten. The table lists this clonotype with many counts. What it binds is not known. This chain links TRBV2 with TRBJ1-1, with D possibly being TRBD1 (5 bases). Sequencing was performed on blood. The sequence derives from a woman aged 30 to 39 with Graves' hyperthyroidism. CDR3 residues: CASSDRSGLEWTEAFF. CDR3 nucleotides: TGTGCCAGCAGTGATAGGTCAGGGTTGGAATGGACTGAAGCTTTCTTT.